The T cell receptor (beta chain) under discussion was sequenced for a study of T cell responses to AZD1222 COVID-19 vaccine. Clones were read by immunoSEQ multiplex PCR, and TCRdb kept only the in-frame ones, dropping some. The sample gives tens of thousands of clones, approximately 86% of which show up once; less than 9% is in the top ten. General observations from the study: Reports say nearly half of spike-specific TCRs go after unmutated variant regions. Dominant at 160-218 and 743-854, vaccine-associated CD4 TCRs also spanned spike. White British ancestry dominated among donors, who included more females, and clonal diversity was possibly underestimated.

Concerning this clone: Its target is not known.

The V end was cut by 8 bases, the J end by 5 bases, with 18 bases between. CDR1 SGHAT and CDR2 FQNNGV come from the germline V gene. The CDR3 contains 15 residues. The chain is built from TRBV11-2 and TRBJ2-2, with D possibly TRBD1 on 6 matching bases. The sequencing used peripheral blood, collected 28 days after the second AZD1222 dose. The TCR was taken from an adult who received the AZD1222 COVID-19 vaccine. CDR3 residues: CASGPRTDYTGELFF. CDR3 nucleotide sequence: TGTGCCAGCGGTCCCCGGACAGATTATACCGGGGAGCTGTTTTTT.